A selection of T cell receptor beta chains follows, all from one sample in a study of blood T cell repertoires in COVID-19. Libraries were prepared by immunoSEQ multiplex PCR; TCRdb keeps only in-frame clonotypes and omits some of them. The sample holds 50,000 to 75,000 clones, roughly 70% seen once. Material: peripheral blood. The receptors derive from a woman aged 50 to 60 with active or convalescent COVID-19. Both conserved end residues are trimmed from each CDR3. The size entry is marked missing in some rows and otherwise reads once, few, many or a size class.

size	V	J	CDR3
few	TRBV9	TRBJ1-3	ASSVNPGNSGNTIY
.	TRBV2	TRBJ1-1	ASTPNVADTEAF
.	TRBV7-9	TRBJ1-6	ASSQGAIYNSPLH
.	TRBV4-1	TRBJ1-6	ASSQDSGGYSPLH
.	TRBV5-1	TRBJ2-3	ASSLTQGRTDTQY
.	TRBV5-6	TRBJ1-2	ASSRDRVDGYT
.	TRBV27	TRBJ2-7	ASSLVSSYEQY
once	TRBV18	TRBJ2-5	ASSRLSSTGDGETQY
.	TRBV29-1	TRBJ2-3	SARVVAGVTTDTQY
few	TRBV11-3	TRBJ2-3	ASSLGSGAGATDTQY
.	TRBV6-6	TRBJ2-5	ASSYGHRGEGETQY
.	TRBV11-2	TRBJ2-7	ASSPRDSPYEQY